These 25 T cell receptor beta chains came from one sample sequenced in a study of shared clonotypes between healthy human individuals. Naivety among CD8 cells was defined by CD45RO negativity and positive CCR7 selection, thereby excluding terminally differentiated effector memory CD45RA+ cells. Assay: immunoSEQ multiplex PCR; the TCRdb copy retains only in-frame clones and omits some. The repertoire holds roughly 2.1 million clones, with 90% to 95% as singletons. Sequenced sample: naive CD8+ T cells from PBMCs. The receptor source for this set is a man younger than 35 in good health. Some clones in this sample may be carry-over from other donors' samples.

This sequence joins TRBV18 and TRBJ2-1, with 8 bases fitting TRBD2. CDR3 length: 17 residues. CDR1 KGHSH and CDR2 LQKENI come from the germline V gene. With 2 bases clipped from V and 5 bases from J, the junction kept 11 bases outside the gene matches. CDR3 DNA: TGTGCCAGCTCACCAGGTACCCCAGCGGGGGAGAACAATGAGCAGTTCTTC. This translates into CASSPGTPAGENNEQFF.

The genes are TRBV6-1 and TRBJ1-5, with TRBD1 identical over 9 bases. Per germline, CDR1 MNHNS and CDR2 SASEGT. This CDR3 has 14 amino acids. The junction had 13 bases not matched to a gene; V was cut back by 11 bases and J by 8 bases. The CDR3 here is CAGGDRAVVEPQHF. The CDR3 DNA is TGTGCCGGCGGGGACAGGGCGGTGGTTGAGCCCCAGCATTTT.

The rearrangement joins TRBV10-1 to TRBJ2-6; possible D gene TRBD1, 5 bases. CDR3 size: 16 residues. The germline gives CDR1 WNHNN, CDR2 SYGVQD (reference sequence). V lost 8 bases, J lost 0 bases, and 14 bases lay in between. This chain's CDR3 is CASLTGLRSGANVLTF. The DNA of the CDR3 is TGCGCCAGCCTTACAGGATTACGCTCTGGGGCCAACGTCCTGACTTTC.

The chain uses TRBV15 and TRBJ2-2, with 7 bases identical to TRBD2. Looked up from germline, CDR1 is LNHNV and CDR2 is YYDKDF (reference sequence). The junction had 6 bases not matched to a gene; V was cut back by 0 bases and J by 8 bases. CDR3 length equals 15 residues. CDR3 sequence reads: CATSRERGRLGELFF. DNA of the CDR3: TGTGCCACCAGCAGAGAGCGGGGGAGGTTGGGGGAGCTGTTTTTT.

This chain joins TRBV7-3 and TRBJ2-5; D not resolved. V lost 4 bases and J lost 2, with 8 bases in between. CDR3 length equals 13 residues. Per germline, CDR1 SGHTA and CDR2 FQGTGA. CDR3 sequence reads: CASSSEFQETQYF. The CDR3 coding sequence is TGTGCCAGCAGCTCAGAATTTCAAGAGACCCAGTACTTC.

This clone was detected once. This sequence joins TRBV10-3 and TRBJ2-3; 11 nucleotides match TRBD1. This CDR3 has 15 residues. V was clipped by 7 bases and J by 5 bases; unmatched bases: 8. Germline lookup yields CDR1 ENHRY and CDR2 SYGVKD. For the CDR3, the DNA is TGTGCCATCAAAGCCGGGACAGGGGGAGGAGATACGCAGTATTTT. It translates to CAIKAGTGGGDTQYF.

The chain is built from TRBV21-1 and TRBJ2-1; TRBD2 is the table's D call, not checked against the DNA. TRBV21-1 is a documented pseudogene. This CDR3 has 19 residues. The CDR3 loop reads CASSKFSCVSGSTYNEQFF. As DNA, the CDR3 is TGTGCCAGCAGCAAATTCTCCTGTGTTAGCGGGAGCACCTACAATGAGCAGTTCTTC.

This clone was recorded once. The V gene is TRBV29-1, the J gene TRBJ2-5, with D possibly being TRBD1 (6 bases). The CDR3 runs 15 residues. CDR1 is SQVTM and CDR2 is ANQGSEA in the germline V gene. Deletions cut 3 bases from V and 1 base from J, with 15 bases between. CDR3 loop: CSVEVRGKRQETQYF. The CDR3 DNA reads TGCAGCGTTGAGGTCAGGGGAAAACGCCAAGAGACCCAGTACTTC.

The rearrangement joins TRBV11-2 to TRBJ2-5, with D possibly called TRBD1 or TRBD2 (5 bases each). This CDR3 comprises 16 residues. Germline V gives CDR1 SGHAT, CDR2 FQNNGV. Trimming left V 5 bases short and J 5 bases short, with 21 bases between. The CDR3 loop is CASSPFQGPKWETQYF. The DNA of the CDR3 is TGTGCCAGCAGCCCCTTCCAGGGACCCAAGTGGGAGACCCAGTACTTC.

The rearrangement joins TRBV7-9 to TRBJ2-5; D gene uncertain. Germline lookup yields CDR1 SEHNR and CDR2 FQNEAQ (reference sequence). V was pared by 5 bases and J by 3 bases, with 13 bases between. This CDR3 contains 14 residues. This CDR3 is CASSPRAAEETQYF. CDR3 bases: TGTGCCAGCAGCCCCCGGGCGGCTGAAGAGACCCAGTACTTC.

This clone was seen a single time. The chain recombines TRBV7-9 with TRBJ2-1; TRBD2 matches at 8 bases. The V and J ends lost 6 bases and 7 bases, in that order; junction bases with no gene match: 11. CDR1 is SEHNR and CDR2 is FQNEAQ in the germline V gene (reference sequence). The length of the CDR3 is 15 residues. The CDR3 nucleotides read TGTGCCAGCAGGGACGCAGCGGGAGAGGGGAATGAGCAGTTCTTC. It yields the protein CASRDAAGEGNEQFF.

About this clone itself: The identical CDR3 is also encoded by other nucleotide sequences in the sample. This chain connects TRBV7-9 to TRBJ1-2; D is unresolved. The CDR3 runs 14 residues. Trimming left V 3 bases short and J 7 bases short, with 15 bases between. The germline V gene has CDR1 SEHNR and CDR2 FQNEAQ (reference sequence). The CDR3 region is CASSFASPEGGYTF. The CDR3 coding sequence is TGTGCCAGCAGCTTCGCCAGTCCCGAGGGTGGCTACACCTTC.

Turning to this clone: Other DNA sequences in the sample encode the same CDR3. The rearrangement joins TRBV27 to TRBJ2-3; 9 positions agree with TRBD2. With 4 bases clipped from V and 3 bases from J, the junction kept 8 bases outside the gene matches. This CDR3 is built from 16 residues. The germline CDR1 and CDR2 sequences are MNHEY and SMNVEV (reference sequence). The CDR3 bases are TGTGCCAGCAGTTCTTTAGCGGGAGCGGGGACAGATACGCAGTATTTT. Translated, it gives CASSSLAGAGTDTQYF.

This clone has more than one count but fewer than ten. The chain is built from TRBV9 and TRBJ1-2; D unclear. The V gene lost 3 bases and the J gene lost 2 bases, with 8 bases spanning the gap. Per the germline V gene, CDR1 is SGDLS and CDR2 is YYNGEE. This CDR3 is 13 amino acids long. The CDR3 sequence: CASSGRGNYGYTF. The CDR3 DNA is TGTGCCAGCAGCGGGAGAGGGAACTATGGCTACACCTTC.

The chain links TRBV7-9 to TRBJ1-4; D is perhaps TRBD1 (5 bases). Trimming cost V 8 bases and J 3 bases, with 16 bases left between them. The CDR3 is made up of 15 amino acids. Germline V CDR1 and CDR2: SEHNR, FQNEAQ (reference sequence). The CDR3 loop is CASPLPGRPNEKLFF. In DNA, the CDR3 is TGTGCCAGCCCTCTCCCAGGGAGGCCTAATGAAAAACTGTTTTTT.

The chain carries TRBV6-5 and TRBJ2-5, with 8 nucleotides matching TRBD1. In germline, CDR1 is MNHEY, CDR2 SVGAGI. The CDR3 runs to 14 residues. With V trimmed by 5 bases and J by 3 bases, 5 bases remained unmatched. Here the CDR3 reads CASSDGQGKETQYF. The DNA for the CDR3 is TGTGCCAGCAGTGACGGACAGGGTAAAGAGACCCAGTACTTC.

This chain uses TRBV19 with TRBJ1-5; tentative D call: TRBD1 (6 bases). The CDR3 extends over 17 amino acids. With 7 bases removed from V and 7 bases from J, the gap between germline ends came to 26 bases. CDR1 is LNHDA, CDR2 SQIVND, per germline (reference sequence). In DNA form, the CDR3 reads TGTGCCAGTACCCCGAGCGCTCGAGGGGGGGGCGGGCAGCCCCAGCATTTT. Protein: CASTPSARGGGGQPQHF.

The rearrangement uses TRBV7-9 and TRBJ1-1; 7 nucleotides line up with TRBD1. Germline CDR1 is SEHNR and CDR2 is FQNEAQ (reference sequence). This CDR3 spans 15 amino acids. The V gene end was trimmed by 4 bases and the J gene end by 8 bases; junction bases not matched to a gene: 13. In DNA form, the CDR3 reads TGTGCCAGCAGCTCCGAATCCTCGGACAGGACCGAAGCTTTCTTT. Its translation: CASSSESSDRTEAFF.

This chain uses TRBV5-4 with TRBJ2-7; tentatively, D is TRBD2 (6 bases). The CDR3 is 15 amino acids. Trimming removed 5 bases at V and 5 bases at J, with 20 bases between. CDR1 and CDR2 from the germline V gene are SGHNT and YYREEE (reference sequence). The CDR3 sequence: CASSLTGTWTHEQYF. The CDR3, as DNA: TGTGCCAGCAGTCTAACCGGGACTTGGACCCACGAGCAGTACTTC. The variable domain in full, completed from reference TRBV5-4 and TRBJ2-7, reads ETGVTQSPTHLIKTRGQQVTLRCSSQSGHNTVSWYQQALGQGPQFIFQYYREEENGRGNFPPRFSGLQFPNYSSELNVNALELDDSALYLCASSLTGTWTHEQYFGPGTRLTVT.

The rearrangement uses TRBV27 and TRBJ2-2, with TRBD2 identical over 8 bases. Trimming cost V 7 bases and J 6 bases; bases outside gene matches: 13. The CDR3 is made up of 16 amino acids. The V gene's germline CDR1 is MNHEY and CDR2 SMNVEV (reference sequence). For the CDR3, the DNA is TGTGCCAGCACGGGTGGTAGCGGGATCTGGGCCGGGGAGCTGTTTTTT. Protein sequence: CASTGGSGIWAGELFF.

The chain carries TRBV7-9 and TRBJ2-7; D might be TRBD1 (6 bases). The V and J ends lost 6 bases and 5 bases respectively, with 20 bases between them. Germline loops: CDR1 SEHNR, CDR2 FQNEAQ (reference sequence). The CDR3 covers 15 residues. For the CDR3, the DNA is TGTGCCAGCAGACCCGCCCGGGCAGGGGTCCACGAGCAGTACTTC. This translates into CASRPARAGVHEQYF. Full variable domain (outside the CDR3, taken from reference TRBV7-9 and TRBJ2-7): DTGVSQNPRHKITKRGQNVTFRCDPISEHNRLYWYRQTLGQGPEFLTYFQNEAQLEKSRLLSDRFSAERPKGSFSTLEIQRTEQGDSAMYLCASRPARAGVHEQYFGPGTRLTVT.

This clone was recorded only once. The gene calls are TRBV2 and TRBJ1-5; 7 bases map to TRBD1. Unmatched junction bases numbered 4, after V lost 5 bases and J lost 0 bases. Germline lookup yields CDR1 SNHLY and CDR2 FYNNEI. The CDR3 contains 15 residues. CDR3 sequence (DNA): TGTGCCAGCAGTACGGGACAGTCTAGCAATCAGCCCCAGCATTTT. It codes for CASSTGQSSNQPQHF.

This clone was recorded once. This chain joins TRBV6-8 and TRBJ1-1, with TRBD1 as a possible D gene (6 bases). Looked up from germline, CDR1 is MNHGY and CDR2 is SAAAGT. Trimming removed 6 bases at V and 3 bases at J, with 14 bases between. This CDR3 is 14 amino acids long. CDR3 nucleotides: TGTGCCAGCAGACGGACAGTCCTCGACACTGAAGCTTTCTTT. Translated, it gives CASRRTVLDTEAFF.

The V call is TRBV6-6, the J call TRBJ2-7; D perhaps matches TRBD1 (5 bases). This CDR3 region has 15 residues. Germline V gives CDR1 MNHNY, CDR2 SVGAGI (reference sequence). Trimming cost V 2 bases and J 1 base, with 12 bases left between them. The CDR3 here is CASSYMAGWSYEQYF. The DNA of the CDR3 is TGTGCCAGCAGTTACATGGCAGGGTGGTCCTACGAGCAGTACTTC.

The table lists this clone with a count of one. This chain joins TRBV28 and TRBJ2-1, with 7 nucleotides matching TRBD2. Germline values: CDR1 MDHEN, CDR2 SYDVKM. V was clipped by 8 bases and J by 5 bases; unmatched bases: 12. CDR3 size: 15 residues. This CDR3 is CASYPRETRNNEQFF. The CDR3 region has the DNA TGTGCCAGCTACCCGCGGGAGACTCGGAACAATGAGCAGTTCTTC.